This is a list of T cell receptor beta chains from one sample in a study of blood T cell repertoires in COVID-19. Clones were read by immunoSEQ multiplex PCR, and TCRdb kept only the in-frame ones, dropping some. Among roughly 20,000 clones, about 87% were seen once, and the ten largest hold about 8.3%. Sequencing was done on a sample of peripheral blood. The receptor set was obtained from a human donor in a cohort sampled during active COVID-19. The donor label of this sample is uncertain. Both conserved end residues are part of each CDR3. Each record gives: V gene, J gene, CDR3 protein.

v_call: TRBV14
j_call: TRBJ2-3
cdr3_aa: CASSRDYSRTDTQYF

v_call: TRBV2
j_call: TRBJ2-6
cdr3_aa: CAGGQGGAGANVLTF

v_call: TRBV24-1
j_call: TRBJ1-4
cdr3_aa: CATSDPGVLTNEKLFF

v_call: TRBV3-1/TRBV3-2
j_call: TRBJ1-2
cdr3_aa: CASSLRGQPDYGYTF

v_call: TRBV19
j_call: TRBJ1-6
cdr3_aa: CASGDFYNSPLHF

v_call: TRBV24-1
j_call: TRBJ2-2
cdr3_aa: CATSDALAGEPGELFF

v_call: TRBV7-9
j_call: TRBJ2-7
cdr3_aa: CASSRDYYEQYF

v_call: TRBV2
j_call: TRBJ2-7
cdr3_aa: CASRPNDSSYEQYF

v_call: TRBV20-1
j_call: TRBJ2-7
cdr3_aa: CSASLASGSGEQYF

v_call: TRBV16
j_call: TRBJ1-2
cdr3_aa: CASSLQGVGYTF

v_call: TRBV30
j_call: TRBJ1-2
cdr3_aa: CAWRDRGERNYGYTF

v_call: TRBV28
j_call: TRBJ2-3
cdr3_aa: CASSLLRGSSVTQYF

v_call: TRBV2
j_call: TRBJ1-4
cdr3_aa: CASSLTGVGSEKLFF

v_call: TRBV7-7
j_call: TRBJ2-1
cdr3_aa: CASSLRVSGAANNEQFF

v_call: TRBV6-6
j_call: TRBJ2-7
cdr3_aa: CASSYRGQPVYEQYF

v_call: TRBV7-6
j_call: TRBJ1-1
cdr3_aa: CASSLARTGGMNTEAFF

v_call: TRBV19
j_call: TRBJ2-1
cdr3_aa: CASSMLASGSRNEQFF

v_call: TRBV2
j_call: TRBJ2-1
cdr3_aa: CASSDPSTSGSNNEQFF

v_call: TRBV2
j_call: TRBJ2-2
cdr3_aa: CASSGTGRWGGTGELFF

v_call: TRBV18
j_call: TRBJ1-1
cdr3_aa: CASSPRQGSAEAFF

v_call: TRBV9
j_call: TRBJ2-3
cdr3_aa: CASSPGTSGMGGTQYF

v_call: TRBV12-5
j_call: TRBJ2-3
cdr3_aa: CASGFWEADTQYF

v_call: TRBV5-1
j_call: TRBJ2-5
cdr3_aa: CASSVWELQETQYF

v_call: TRBV5-3
j_call: TRBJ2-2
cdr3_aa: CARSMAGTGELFF

v_call: TRBV7-9
j_call: TRBJ2-7
cdr3_aa: CASSLVSAGLLEQYF

v_call: TRBV5-1
j_call: TRBJ2-4
cdr3_aa: CASSLDGTAGNIQYF

v_call: TRBV29-1
j_call: TRBJ1-1
cdr3_aa: CSAQTGGLTEAFF

v_call: TRBV12-3/TRBV12-4
j_call: TRBJ1-4
cdr3_aa: CASSRGTSEKLFF

v_call: TRBV27
j_call: TRBJ1-6
cdr3_aa: CASSRLRLTGSSYNSPLHF

v_call: TRBV7-3
j_call: TRBJ2-1
cdr3_aa: CASSLLGGPYNEQFF

v_call: TRBV7-8
j_call: TRBJ1-1
cdr3_aa: CASSLGRGGTPNTEAFF

v_call: TRBV24-1
j_call: TRBJ2-3
cdr3_aa: CATSEQGLAQYF

v_call: TRBV28
j_call: TRBJ2-7
cdr3_aa: CASSFEGLGIYEQYF

v_call: TRBV27
j_call: TRBJ2-7
cdr3_aa: CASKRAGGGYEQYF

v_call: TRBV28
j_call: TRBJ1-6
cdr3_aa: CASSPLNSPLHF

v_call: TRBV3-1/TRBV3-2
j_call: TRBJ2-3
cdr3_aa: CASSQVPSTDTQYF

v_call: TRBV2
j_call: TRBJ2-2
cdr3_aa: CASSGLAVGELFF

v_call: TRBV18
j_call: TRBJ2-5
cdr3_aa: CASSPNGGTQYF

v_call: TRBV19
j_call: TRBJ2-2
cdr3_aa: CASSIDPGGPFSGELFF

v_call: TRBV6-6
j_call: TRBJ1-6
cdr3_aa: CASSENSPLHF

v_call: TRBV5-3
j_call: TRBJ1-1
cdr3_aa: CARSMYRENTEAFF

v_call: TRBV6-5
j_call: TRBJ2-3
cdr3_aa: CASSRGRGVTDTQYF

v_call: TRBV27
j_call: TRBJ2-2
cdr3_aa: CASTPRIPNTGELFF

v_call: TRBV11-3
j_call: TRBJ2-1
cdr3_aa: CASSFQAEIYNEQFF

v_call: TRBV6-5
j_call: TRBJ2-4
cdr3_aa: CASSAGGGRNIQYF

v_call: TRBV15
j_call: TRBJ1-4
cdr3_aa: CATSRRQGEGEKLFF

v_call: TRBV2
j_call: TRBJ1-5
cdr3_aa: CASSQTGQPQHF

v_call: TRBV5-1
j_call: TRBJ2-3
cdr3_aa: CASRSTGNADTQYF

v_call: TRBV27
j_call: TRBJ2-7
cdr3_aa: CASSPGYEQYF

v_call: TRBV24-1
j_call: TRBJ2-5
cdr3_aa: CATSDARTPEETQYF

v_call: TRBV28
j_call: TRBJ2-3
cdr3_aa: CASRHRELSDTQYF

v_call: TRBV5-1
j_call: TRBJ1-2
cdr3_aa: CASSPGGTGVSGGYTF

v_call: TRBV5-6
j_call: TRBJ2-7
cdr3_aa: CASSPGHAYEQYF

v_call: TRBV27
j_call: TRBJ2-1
cdr3_aa: CASSTGRLGGNEQFF

v_call: TRBV6-5
j_call: TRBJ2-1
cdr3_aa: CASSYGLAGGSDEQFF

v_call: TRBV24-1
j_call: TRBJ2-1
cdr3_aa: CATSDPGQGVDNEQFF

v_call: TRBV6-2/TRBV6-3
j_call: TRBJ2-5
cdr3_aa: CASSYLAGGQETQYF

v_call: TRBV7-2
j_call: TRBJ2-5
cdr3_aa: CASSLVGGDSQETQYF

v_call: TRBV6-5
j_call: TRBJ2-7
cdr3_aa: CASNHRDINAYEQYF

v_call: TRBV19
j_call: TRBJ2-5
cdr3_aa: CASSIDRLRRPGLLPAETQYF